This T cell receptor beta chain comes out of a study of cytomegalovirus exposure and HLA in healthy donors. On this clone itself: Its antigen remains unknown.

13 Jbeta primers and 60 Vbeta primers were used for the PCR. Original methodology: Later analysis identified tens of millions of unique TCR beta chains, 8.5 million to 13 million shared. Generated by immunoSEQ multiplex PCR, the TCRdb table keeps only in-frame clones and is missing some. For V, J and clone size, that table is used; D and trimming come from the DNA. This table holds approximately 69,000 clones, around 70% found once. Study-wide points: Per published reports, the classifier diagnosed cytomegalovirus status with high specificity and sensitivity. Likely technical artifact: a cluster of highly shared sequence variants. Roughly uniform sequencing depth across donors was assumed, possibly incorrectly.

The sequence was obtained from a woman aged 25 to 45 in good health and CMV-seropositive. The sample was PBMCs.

The DNA for the CDR3 is TGCGCCAGCAGTGAAGGTAGCGGGTACAATGAGCAGTTCTTC. This codes for CASSEGSGYNEQFF. The chain couples TRBV10-1 to TRBJ2-1, with 7 positions matching TRBD2. Germline lookup yields CDR1 WNHNN and CDR2 SYGVQD (reference sequence). This CDR3 contains 14 residues. The J segment lost 4 bases and the V segment lost 3 bases, leaving 3 bases of the junction unmatched.